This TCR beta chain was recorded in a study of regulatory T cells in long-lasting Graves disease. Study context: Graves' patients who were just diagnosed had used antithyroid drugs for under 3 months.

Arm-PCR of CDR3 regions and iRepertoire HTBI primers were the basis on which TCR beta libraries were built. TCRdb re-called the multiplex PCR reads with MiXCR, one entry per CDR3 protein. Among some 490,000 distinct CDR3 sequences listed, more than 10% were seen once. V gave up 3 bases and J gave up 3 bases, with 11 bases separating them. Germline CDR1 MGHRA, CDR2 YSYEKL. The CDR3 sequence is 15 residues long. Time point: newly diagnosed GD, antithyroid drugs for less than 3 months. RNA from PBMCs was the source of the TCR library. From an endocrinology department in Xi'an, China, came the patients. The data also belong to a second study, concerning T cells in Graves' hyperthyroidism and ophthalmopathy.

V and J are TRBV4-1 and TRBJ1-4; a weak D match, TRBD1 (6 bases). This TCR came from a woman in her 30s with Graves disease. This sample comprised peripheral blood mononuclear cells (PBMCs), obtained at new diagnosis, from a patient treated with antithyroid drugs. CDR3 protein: CASSQLGGANEKLFF. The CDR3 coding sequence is TGCGCCAGCAGCCAGCTAGGGGGGGCTAATGAAAAACTGTTTTTT.